This T cell receptor beta chain originates from a study of blood T cell repertoires in COVID-19. Trimming removed 4 bases from V and 7 bases from J; junction bases left unmatched: 6. The CDR3 is 15 amino acids. CDR1 is MNHNS, CDR2 SASEGT, per germline. Per the study methods: Amplifying reference gene primers gave estimates of nucleated cell counts. TCRdb keeps only in-frame clones here, not all; method: immunoSEQ multiplex PCR. V, J and clone size are taken as reported in that table, and D and trimming were inferred from the DNA itself. Among more than 200,000 clones, 88% were seen once, and the ten largest hold over 1.5%.

The V and J genes are TRBV6-1 and TRBJ2-2; TRBD2 matches 10 bases. Sequenced input: peripheral blood. The receptor was isolated from a man between 65 and 79 years old with acute or convalescent COVID-19. CDR3 amino acids: CASSGAGTSDGELFF. DNA for the CDR3: TGTGCCAGCAGTGGAGCCGGGACTAGCGACGGGGAGCTGTTTTTT.